This is a list of T cell receptor beta chains from one sample in a study of somatic mutations in cytotoxic T cells in rheumatoid arthritis. The method was immunoSEQ multiplex PCR; TCRdb's version includes in-frame clones alone and lacks a portion of them. In the table there are approximately 33,000 clones, approximately 80% of which are singletons. The sample comprised CD8+ T cells sorted from blood. The receptors originated from a man in his forties or fifties in good health. CDR3s include the opening cysteine and the closing phenylalanine or tryptophan. Each record gives: J gene, D gene, clone size, CDR3 length, V gene, CDR3 protein, CDR3 DNA. D genes are given only for firm matches. Expanded clones get a size class; other rows say once, few or many, or leave the size out.

J gene: TRBJ2-5
D gene: TRBD1
clone size: .
CDR3 length: 15
V gene: TRBV5-1
CDR3 protein: CASSLDRGGQETQYF
CDR3 DNA: TGCGCCAGCAGCTTGGACAGGGGTGGGCAAGAGACCCAGTACTTC

J gene: TRBJ1-3
D gene: .
clone size: .
CDR3 length: 14
V gene: TRBV6-5
CDR3 protein: CASSDLGLGNTIYF
CDR3 DNA: TGTGCCAGCAGCGACCTGGGCCTCGGAAACACCATATATTTT

J gene: TRBJ2-7
D gene: .
clone size: .
CDR3 length: 13
V gene: TRBV7-9
CDR3 protein: CASSSGEVYEQYF
CDR3 DNA: TGTGCCAGCAGCTCAGGGGAGGTCTACGAGCAGTACTTC

J gene: TRBJ1-1
D gene: .
clone size: few
CDR3 length: 16
V gene: TRBV19
CDR3 protein: CASSIAPGRLNTEAFF
CDR3 DNA: TGTGCCAGTAGTATAGCGCCAGGGCGCCTGAACACTGAAGCTTTCTTT

J gene: TRBJ2-5
D gene: .
clone size: .
CDR3 length: 13
V gene: TRBV28
CDR3 protein: CASSFTSWETQYF
CDR3 DNA: TGTGCCAGCAGTTTTACTAGCTGGGAGACCCAGTACTTC

J gene: TRBJ2-1
D gene: TRBD2
clone size: once
CDR3 length: 15
V gene: TRBV5-5
CDR3 protein: CASSLSSGNKYEQFF
CDR3 DNA: TGTGCCAGCAGCCTCTCTAGCGGGAATAAGTATGAGCAGTTCTTC

J gene: TRBJ2-2
D gene: .
clone size: .
CDR3 length: 15
V gene: TRBV2
CDR3 protein: CASSPGPLRPGELFF
CDR3 DNA: TGTGCCAGCAGTCCGGGTCCGCTGCGGCCCGGGGAGCTGTTTTTT

J gene: TRBJ2-7
D gene: TRBD1
clone size: once
CDR3 length: 21
V gene: TRBV27
CDR3 protein: CASSLSVRTGSYREGSYEQYF
CDR3 DNA: TGTGCCAGCAGTTTATCGGTGCGGACAGGCTCCTACCGTGAGGGCTCCTACGAGCAGTACTTC

J gene: TRBJ1-5
D gene: .
clone size: .
CDR3 length: 15
V gene: TRBV5-1
CDR3 protein: CASSLTGNSNQPQHF
CDR3 DNA: TGCGCCAGCAGCTTAACAGGGAATAGCAATCAGCCCCAGCATTTT

J gene: TRBJ2-1
D gene: .
clone size: .
CDR3 length: 13
V gene: TRBV19
CDR3 protein: CASSIVGSGEQFF
CDR3 DNA: TGTGCCAGTAGTATAGTAGGGTCCGGTGAGCAGTTCTTC

J gene: TRBJ2-5
D gene: TRBD2
clone size: .
CDR3 length: 15
V gene: TRBV4-1
CDR3 protein: CASSLTVLAQETQYF
CDR3 DNA: TGCGCCAGCAGCCTCACCGTACTAGCGCAAGAGACCCAGTACTTC

J gene: TRBJ2-1
D gene: TRBD1
clone size: .
CDR3 length: 16
V gene: TRBV2
CDR3 protein: CASSEAGTGGEDEQFF
CDR3 DNA: TGTGCCAGCAGTGAAGCCGGGACAGGGGGCGAAGATGAGCAGTTCTTC

J gene: TRBJ2-3
D gene: .
clone size: .
CDR3 length: 14
V gene: TRBV28
CDR3 protein: CASSWGISTDTQYF
CDR3 DNA: TGTGCCAGCAGTTGGGGGATTAGCACAGATACGCAGTATTTT

J gene: TRBJ1-4
D gene: .
clone size: few
CDR3 length: 15
V gene: TRBV2
CDR3 protein: CASIEGRYTNEKLFF
CDR3 DNA: TGTGCCAGCATAGAGGGGAGATACACTAATGAAAAACTGTTTTTT

J gene: TRBJ1-1
D gene: TRBD1
clone size: .
CDR3 length: 15
V gene: TRBV6-1
CDR3 protein: CASSGRTGLNTEAFF
CDR3 DNA: TGTGCCAGCAGTGGTCGGACAGGCTTGAACACTGAAGCTTTCTTT

J gene: TRBJ1-4
D gene: .
clone size: .
CDR3 length: 13
V gene: TRBV27
CDR3 protein: CASSLDGGEKLFF
CDR3 DNA: TGTGCCAGCAGTTTGGACGGAGGCGAAAAACTGTTTTTT

J gene: TRBJ2-3
D gene: .
clone size: .
CDR3 length: 17
V gene: TRBV5-1
CDR3 protein: CASSLAGGATSTDTQYF
CDR3 DNA: TGCGCCAGCAGCCTGGCCGGGGGAGCAACTAGCACAGATACGCAGTATTTT

J gene: TRBJ1-2
D gene: TRBD1
clone size: .
CDR3 length: 15
V gene: TRBV7-9
CDR3 protein: CASSGTGQGVRGYTF
CDR3 DNA: TGTGCCAGCAGCGGAACGGGACAGGGGGTGAGGGGCTACACCTTC

J gene: TRBJ2-5
D gene: .
clone size: .
CDR3 length: 14
V gene: TRBV5-1
CDR3 protein: CASSLAYSLETQYF
CDR3 DNA: TGCGCCAGCAGCTTGGCCTACTCGTTAGAGACCCAGTACTTC

J gene: TRBJ2-1
D gene: TRBD1
clone size: .
CDR3 length: 18
V gene: TRBV5-1
CDR3 protein: CASSLEGVQGGLDNEQFF
CDR3 DNA: TGCGCCAGCAGCTTGGAGGGGGTACAGGGGGGCTTGGACAATGAGCAGTTCTTC

J gene: TRBJ1-1
D gene: .
clone size: .
CDR3 length: 15
V gene: TRBV4-1
CDR3 protein: CASSQEGTPPTEAFF
CDR3 DNA: TGCGCCAGCAGCCAAGAGGGGACCCCACCTACTGAAGCTTTCTTT

J gene: TRBJ2-7
D gene: .
clone size: .
CDR3 length: 15
V gene: TRBV2
CDR3 protein: CASRIEAAGTYEQYF
CDR3 DNA: TGTGCCAGCAGGATTGAGGCGGCAGGAACCTACGAGCAGTACTTC

J gene: TRBJ2-1
D gene: TRBD1
clone size: .
CDR3 length: 16
V gene: TRBV4-3
CDR3 protein: CASSQDWHRGLNEQFF
CDR3 DNA: TGCGCCAGCAGCCAAGATTGGCACAGGGGGCTCAATGAGCAGTTCTTC

J gene: TRBJ2-1
D gene: .
clone size: .
CDR3 length: 15
V gene: TRBV27
CDR3 protein: CASSSDLSSYNEQFF
CDR3 DNA: TGTGCCAGCAGTTCGGACTTAAGCTCCTACAATGAGCAGTTCTTC

J gene: TRBJ2-7
D gene: TRBD2
clone size: .
CDR3 length: 17
V gene: TRBV5-6
CDR3 protein: CASSLASASGRADEQYF
CDR3 DNA: TGTGCCAGCAGCTTGGCGTCCGCTAGCGGGAGAGCTGACGAGCAGTACTTC

J gene: TRBJ2-5
D gene: .
clone size: .
CDR3 length: 13
V gene: TRBV11-2
CDR3 protein: CASSLSLQETQYF
CDR3 DNA: TGTGCCAGCAGCTTATCCCTCCAAGAGACCCAGTACTTC

J gene: TRBJ2-7
D gene: TRBD2
clone size: medium-sized
CDR3 length: 16
V gene: TRBV7-6
CDR3 protein: CASSLDVTSALNEQYF
CDR3 DNA: TGTGCCAGCAGCTTAGACGTGACTAGCGCCCTAAACGAGCAGTACTTC

J gene: TRBJ1-1
D gene: .
clone size: once
CDR3 length: 11
V gene: TRBV28
CDR3 protein: CASSSGAEAFF
CDR3 DNA: TGTGCCAGCAGTTCGGGGGCTGAAGCTTTCTTT

J gene: TRBJ1-1
D gene: .
clone size: .
CDR3 length: 17
V gene: TRBV27
CDR3 protein: CATFPLPYRQLNTEAFF
CDR3 DNA: TGTGCCACCTTCCCGCTCCCGTACAGACAACTCAACACTGAAGCTTTCTTT

J gene: TRBJ2-2
D gene: .
clone size: .
CDR3 length: 15
V gene: TRBV4-1
CDR3 protein: CASSPGTPNTGELFF
CDR3 DNA: TGCGCCAGCAGCCCCGGGACTCCGAACACCGGGGAGCTGTTTTTT

J gene: TRBJ1-5
D gene: .
clone size: .
CDR3 length: 14
V gene: TRBV9
CDR3 protein: CASSVTGGVEPQHF
CDR3 DNA: TGTGCCAGCAGCGTAACGGGGGGCGTTGAGCCCCAGCATTTT

J gene: TRBJ2-7
D gene: .
clone size: .
CDR3 length: 17
V gene: TRBV4-3
CDR3 protein: CASSQAQGSGPHDEQYF
CDR3 DNA: TGCGCCAGCAGCCAAGCACAAGGATCGGGCCCTCACGACGAGCAGTACTTC

J gene: TRBJ2-7
D gene: .
clone size: .
CDR3 length: 15
V gene: TRBV5-4
CDR3 protein: CASSPSSGSSYEQYF
CDR3 DNA: TGTGCCAGCAGCCCCTCGAGCGGTAGCTCCTACGAGCAGTACTTC

J gene: TRBJ1-4
D gene: .
clone size: .
CDR3 length: 14
V gene: TRBV5-1
CDR3 protein: CASSSTAAEEKLFF
CDR3 DNA: TGCGCCAGCAGCTCGACGGCAGCGGAAGAAAAACTGTTTTTT

J gene: TRBJ1-4
D gene: .
clone size: once
CDR3 length: 17
V gene: TRBV18
CDR3 protein: CASSPSAKGQGNEKLFF
CDR3 DNA: TGTGCCAGCTCACCAAGTGCGAAGGGGCAGGGCAATGAAAAACTGTTTTTT

J gene: TRBJ1-2
D gene: .
clone size: .
CDR3 length: 15
V gene: TRBV9
CDR3 protein: CASSVEGSPLYGYTF
CDR3 DNA: TGTGCCAGCAGCGTAGAGGGTAGCCCGTTATATGGCTACACCTTC

J gene: TRBJ2-7
D gene: TRBD1
clone size: .
CDR3 length: 14
V gene: TRBV5-1
CDR3 protein: CASSLDRGDYEQYF
CDR3 DNA: TGCGCCAGCAGCTTGGACAGGGGCGACTACGAGCAGTACTTC

J gene: TRBJ2-1
D gene: TRBD2
clone size: .
CDR3 length: 15
V gene: TRBV27
CDR3 protein: CASSLTGAGGREQFF
CDR3 DNA: TGTGCCAGCAGTTTAACCGGAGCGGGAGGACGTGAGCAGTTCTTC

J gene: TRBJ2-7
D gene: TRBD2
clone size: .
CDR3 length: 15
V gene: TRBV30
CDR3 protein: CAWSDLLVSGIQQGF
CDR3 DNA: TGTGCCTGGAGCGATCTCCTTGTTAGCGGGATCCAACAGGGCTTC

J gene: TRBJ2-7
D gene: .
clone size: .
CDR3 length: 15
V gene: TRBV27
CDR3 protein: CASSPGSGPSYEQYF
CDR3 DNA: TGTGCCAGCAGCCCCGGGAGCGGGCCATCCTACGAGCAGTACTTC

J gene: TRBJ1-1
D gene: .
clone size: few
CDR3 length: 19
V gene: TRBV9
CDR3 protein: CASSVGPLFQESGDTEAFF
CDR3 DNA: TGTGCCAGCAGCGTAGGTCCCCTCTTTCAGGAATCGGGGGACACTGAAGCTTTCTTT

J gene: TRBJ2-1
D gene: .
clone size: .
CDR3 length: 21
V gene: TRBV21-1
CDR3 protein: CASSKAGGDRASGSSYNEQFF
CDR3 DNA: TGTGCCAGCAGCAAAGCGGGGGGGGACAGGGCTAGCGGGAGCTCCTACAATGAGCAGTTCTTC

J gene: TRBJ2-7
D gene: TRBD2
clone size: once
CDR3 length: 15
V gene: TRBV19
CDR3 protein: CASSMGPAGVVEQYF
CDR3 DNA: TGTGCCAGTAGTATGGGCCCGGCGGGAGTGGTAGAGCAGTACTTC

J gene: TRBJ2-1
D gene: TRBD1
clone size: .
CDR3 length: 15
V gene: TRBV5-4
CDR3 protein: CASSLGTGGSNEQFF
CDR3 DNA: TGTGCCAGCAGCTTGGGGACAGGGGGTTCCAATGAGCAGTTCTTC

J gene: TRBJ2-1
D gene: .
clone size: .
CDR3 length: 8
V gene: TRBV30
CDR3 protein: CAGDEQFF
CDR3 DNA: TGTGCAGGGGATGAGCAGTTCTTC

J gene: TRBJ2-3
D gene: TRBD2
clone size: .
CDR3 length: 14
V gene: TRBV30
CDR3 protein: CARASGSSADTQYF
CDR3 DNA: TGTGCCCGGGCTAGCGGGAGTAGCGCAGATACGCAGTATTTT

J gene: TRBJ2-7
D gene: TRBD2
clone size: .
CDR3 length: 14
V gene: TRBV28
CDR3 protein: CASSFGGRSYEQYF
CDR3 DNA: TGTGCCAGCAGTTTCGGGGGGAGGTCCTACGAGCAGTACTTC

J gene: TRBJ1-5
D gene: .
clone size: .
CDR3 length: 13
V gene: TRBV30
CDR3 protein: CAWTQGPGQPQHF
CDR3 DNA: TGTGCCTGGACCCAGGGCCCAGGGCAGCCCCAGCATTTT

J gene: TRBJ2-7
D gene: .
clone size: .
CDR3 length: 15
V gene: TRBV27
CDR3 protein: CASSIRGPHSYEQYF
CDR3 DNA: TGTGCCAGCAGTATACGTGGGCCCCACTCCTACGAGCAGTACTTC

J gene: TRBJ2-4
D gene: TRBD1
clone size: once
CDR3 length: 17
V gene: TRBV25-1
CDR3 protein: CASSARGTGLAKNIQYF
CDR3 DNA: TGTGCCAGCAGTGCCAGGGGGACAGGGCTAGCCAAAAACATTCAGTACTTC

J gene: TRBJ2-7
D gene: .
clone size: .
CDR3 length: 11
V gene: TRBV2
CDR3 protein: CASSLGYEQYF
CDR3 DNA: TGTGCCAGCAGCCTCGGGTACGAGCAGTACTTC

J gene: TRBJ2-7
D gene: .
clone size: few
CDR3 length: 15
V gene: TRBV23-1
CDR3 protein: CASSPRGLPMNEQYF
CDR3 DNA: TGCGCCAGCAGTCCCAGGGGTCTCCCGATGAACGAGCAGTACTTC

J gene: TRBJ1-5
D gene: .
clone size: .
CDR3 length: 13
V gene: TRBV27
CDR3 protein: CASSFRGYQPQHF
CDR3 DNA: TGTGCCAGCAGTTTTCGAGGTTATCAGCCCCAGCATTTT

J gene: TRBJ2-1
D gene: .
clone size: .
CDR3 length: 20
V gene: TRBV28
CDR3 protein: CASSLPPAAAEGQRYNEQFF
CDR3 DNA: TGTGCCAGCAGTTTACCTCCGGCGGCAGCCGAAGGGCAAAGATACAATGAGCAGTTCTTC